These T cell receptor beta chains were read from a single sample in a study of cytomegalovirus exposure and HLA in healthy donors. Assay used: immunoSEQ multiplex PCR; TCRdb lists only in-frame clones, some missing. The sample contains around 150,000 clones, 8.9% of which appear only once. Sequenced material: PBMCs. The receptors shown here come from a woman in her 40s in good health and CMV-seropositive. The CDR3 runs from the conserved cysteine through the conserved F or W. D genes are given only for firm matches. Size is stated for part of the rows, as once, few or many counts, or as a class when the clone is expanded.

D	V	size	J	DNA	CDR3
TRBD1	TRBV6-5	-	TRBJ1-2	TGTGCCAGCAGTTTCAGGGGGCAGGACTATGGCTACACCTTC	CASSFRGQDYGYTF
TRBD2	TRBV7-2	-	TRBJ2-1	TGTGCCAGCAGCTTAGGTCCAGCGGGGACCAATGAGCAGTTCTTC	CASSLGPAGTNEQFF
-	TRBV7-9	-	TRBJ2-3	TGTGCCAGCAGCTTAGGGGGGGTAAGGGCAGATACGCAGTATTTT	CASSLGGVRADTQYF
-	TRBV7-9	-	TRBJ1-3	TGTGCCAGCAGCTTAGCGCCCCAGTCTGGAAACACCATATATTTT	CASSLAPQSGNTIYF
-	TRBV29-1	-	TRBJ2-5	TGCAGCGCTGGGGGAGCTCAAGGGGGGACCCAGTACTTC	CSAGGAQGGTQYF
-	TRBV5-1	-	TRBJ2-3	TGCGCCAGCAGCGACCAGGGTCCAGATACGCAGTATTTT	CASSDQGPDTQYF
TRBD2	TRBV29-1	few	TRBJ2-3	TGCAGCGTTGCGGGAGGGAGCACAGATACGCAGTATTTT	CSVAGGSTDTQYF
-	TRBV10-3	-	TRBJ1-6	TGTGCCGCCGGGGGGGCTCGCTCCTATAATTCACCCCTCCACTTT	CAAGGARSYNSPLHF
TRBD1	TRBV2	few	TRBJ2-7	TGTGCCAGCAGGAGACAGGGGGGTAATTCGATCAGCTACGAGCAGTACTTC	CASRRQGGNSISYEQYF
TRBD1	TRBV6-4	-	TRBJ1-1	TGTGCCAGCAGAAGGACAGGGGGCGACGGCCGGAACACTGAAGCTTTCTTT	CASRRTGGDGRNTEAFF
TRBD1	TRBV7-9	few	TRBJ2-7	TGTGCCAGCAGCTTAGGGAGGGACAGGGACGAGCAGTACTTC	CASSLGRDRDEQYF
-	TRBV5-1	-	TRBJ2-5	TGCGCCAGCAGCTTGGGGGCCCCAAAAGAGACCCAGTACTTC	CASSLGAPKETQYF
TRBD2	TRBV5-1	-	TRBJ2-7	TGCGCCAGCAGCCTGAGCGGGGGGGAAGACGAGCAGTACTTC	CASSLSGGEDEQYF
-	TRBV7-2	few	TRBJ2-3	TGTGCCAGCAGTCCACAAGCGGATACGCAGTATTTT	CASSPQADTQYF
-	TRBV7-9	few	TRBJ1-2	TGTGCCAGCAGCTTCGGGTTTGGTCGGCCAGCCGATTTCTATGGCTACACCTTC	CASSFGFGRPADFYGYTF
TRBD2	TRBV5-4	-	TRBJ2-5	TGTGCCAGCAGCTTGGGACTAGCGGGGGGATCCAAAGAGACCCAGTACTTC	CASSLGLAGGSKETQYF
-	TRBV18	few	TRBJ2-1	TGTGCCAGACCTATGTCCCGGGACAGGGGTAGCGGGGGTTACAATGAGCAGTTCTTC	CARPMSRDRGSGGYNEQFF
-	TRBV6-4	few	TRBJ1-4	TGTGCCAGCAGTGACTCGGCGGGACTGGGTAATGAAAAACTGTTTTTT	CASSDSAGLGNEKLFF
-	TRBV13	-	TRBJ2-6	TGTGCCAGCAGCTTAGAGTCAGGGTCCAACGTCCTGACTTTC	CASSLESGSNVLTF
TRBD2	TRBV9	-	TRBJ2-7	TGTGCCAGCAGCGTAGGGGCTAGCGGGGTCCCCTACGAGCAGTACTTC	CASSVGASGVPYEQYF
-	TRBV7-7	-	TRBJ2-3	TGTGCCAGCAGCTCGCGGAGTGAGTACGGTGATACGCAGTATTTT	CASSSRSEYGDTQYF
TRBD1	TRBV6-5	-	TRBJ1-1	TGTGCCAGCAGTTACAGGACAGGAAGGAACACTGAAGCTTTCTTT	CASSYRTGRNTEAFF
-	TRBV5-5	few	TRBJ2-1	TGTGCCAGCAGCTTGGTGGGCAGGGCGAATGAGCAGTTCTTC	CASSLVGRANEQFF
TRBD1	TRBV7-9	-	TRBJ1-2	TGTGCCAGCAGCCCATGGGACAGTCGGAATGTCTTTGGCTACACCTTC	CASSPWDSRNVFGYTF
-	TRBV6-1	-	TRBJ2-4	TGTGCCAGCAGTGGAGAGGTCAACATAGCCAAAAACATTCAGTACTTC	CASSGEVNIAKNIQYF
-	TRBV5-1	-	TRBJ1-5	TGCGCCAGCAGCTTCGCAGGGAACCAGCCCCAGCATTTT	CASSFAGNQPQHF
-	TRBV10-2	-	TRBJ1-6	TGCGCCAGCTCAGACAGCGAGAGCTCCTATAATTCACCCCTCCACTTT	CASSDSESSYNSPLHF
-	TRBV2	-	TRBJ1-1	TGTGCCAGCAGCCCATCAGGAGGTCGACGGACGATCACTGAAGCTTTCTTT	CASSPSGGRRTITEAFF
TRBD1	TRBV2	-	TRBJ2-7	TGTGCCAGCAGTGTGCAGGGGGTGGTCTACGAGCAGTACTTC	CASSVQGVVYEQYF